Listed here are 17 T cell receptor beta chains from one sample, sequenced in a study of STAT5B mutations in CD4+ large granular lymphocyte leukemia (dated by TCRdb to between 2020 and 2023). Library generation was performed with the immunoSEQ multiplex PCR assay. Entries here come from immuneACCESS through TCRdb and include only in-frame sequences with V and J called. Some clones fail to appear in such tables; in the studies checked, an unresolved V gene covers under half of the shortfall, and the cause of the remainder is unknown. The sample data list 35,000 to 40,000 clones, and around 75% of these were observed just once. The top ten hold around 0.5% of the sample. Sequenced sample: CD4+ T cells from blood buffy coats. The receptors stem from a human donor in good health.

This clone has a handful of counts. This chain links TRBV27 with TRBJ1-1, with D possibly TRBD1 on 5 matching bases. V lost 1 base, J lost 1 base, and 7 bases lay in between. The CDR3 sequence is 14 residues long. CDR1 is MNHEY and CDR2 is SMNVEV in the germline V gene (reference sequence). As DNA, the CDR3 is TGTGCCAGCAGTTTATACGGACAGAACACTGAAGCTTTCTTT. It yields the protein CASSLYGQNTEAFF.

V is TRBV6-5 and J is TRBJ2-2; possibly TRBD2 for D (5 bases). The CDR3 loop spans 14 amino acids. With 3 bases removed from V and 1 base from J, the gap between germline ends came to 6 bases. Germline CDR1 is MNHEY and CDR2 is SVGAGI. CDR3 nucleotides: TGTGCCAGCAGTTATAGCGAGAACACCGGGGAGCTGTTTTTT. Its translation is CASSYSENTGELFF.

This clone was detected a few times. V and J are TRBV5-4 and TRBJ1-1; D is uncertain. Trimming removed 1 base at V and 0 bases at J, with 10 bases between. The CDR3 consists of 15 residues. Germline V gene data show CDR1 as SGHNT and CDR2 as YYREEE (reference sequence). CDR3 sequence reads: CASSLPAGMNTEAFF. The CDR3 DNA reads as TGTGCCAGCAGCTTGCCTGCAGGAATGAACACTGAAGCTTTCTTT.

The V and J genes are TRBV5-1 and TRBJ2-5; D is ambiguous. This CDR3 comprises 14 residues. Trimming stripped 3 bases from V and 2 bases from J, with 11 bases between. The germline V gene encodes CDR1 SGHRS and CDR2 YFSETQ. DNA of the CDR3: TGCGCCAGCAGCTGGCGCTCTAATCAAGAGACCCAGTACTTC. This codes for CASSWRSNQETQYF.

The chain is built from TRBV5-1 and TRBJ2-2, with TRBD2 as a possible D gene (5 bases). V dropped 0 bases and J dropped 4 bases, with 13 bases sitting between them. From germline, CDR1 is SGHRS and CDR2 YFSETQ. The CDR3 contains 16 residues. CDR3 DNA: TGCGCCAGCAGCTTGGGACTTCCTCGGGGCACCGGGGAGCTGTTTTTT. Amino acids: CASSLGLPRGTGELFF.

The V gene is TRBV18, the J gene TRBJ2-7; weak D call: TRBD1 (6 bases). CDR1 is KGHSH, CDR2 LQKENI, per germline. V was cut by 2 bases and J by 2 bases, with 10 bases left in between. This CDR3 contains 14 residues. This CDR3 reads CASSPAGVAYEQYF. CDR3 coding DNA: TGTGCCAGCTCACCAGCAGGGGTCGCCTACGAGCAGTACTTC. Together with reference TRBV18 and TRBJ2-7, the CDR3 gives the full variable domain: NAGVMQNPRHLVRRRGQEARLRCSPMKGHSHVYWYRQLPEEGLKFMVYLQKENIIDESGMPKERFSAEFPKEGPSILRIQQVVRGDSAAYFCASSPAGVAYEQYFGPGTRLTVT.

V is TRBV9 and J is TRBJ1-3; TRBD1 aligns across 8 bases. There are 16 residues in the CDR3. Germline values: CDR1 SGDLS, CDR2 YYNGEE. Trimming at V came to 4 bases and at J to 4 bases, leaving 10 bases not matched to a gene. This chain's CDR3 is CASSQLGGQAGNTIYF. The CDR3 DNA sequence: TGTGCCAGCAGCCAACTTGGGGGACAGGCCGGAAACACCATATATTTT.

This chain links TRBV6-5 with TRBJ2-2; 7 bases map to TRBD2. Trimming at V came to 3 bases and at J to 3 bases, leaving 4 bases not matched to a gene. This CDR3 has 15 amino acids. CDR1 is MNHEY, CDR2 SVGAGI, per germline. The CDR3 DNA is TGTGCCAGCAGTTATTGGGGAGGGGACACCGGGGAGCTGTTTTTT. It specifies CASSYWGGDTGELFF.

This chain uses TRBV4-3 with TRBJ2-7; D may correspond to TRBD1 or TRBD2 (5 bases each). Trimming removed 0 bases at V and 3 bases at J, with 12 bases between. The CDR3 is made up of 15 amino acids. CDR1 is LGHNA, CDR2 YSLEER, per germline. The CDR3 sequence is CASSQDLGRSYEQYF. The CDR3 DNA is TGCGCCAGCAGCCAAGATCTGGGACGGAGCTACGAGCAGTACTTC.

This chain links TRBV7-9 with TRBJ2-5; 8 nucleotides align to TRBD1. Trimming removed 1 base from V and 5 bases from J; junction bases left unmatched: 6. The CDR3 covers 15 residues. CDR1 is SEHNR and CDR2 is FQNEAQ in the germline V gene (reference sequence). This chain's CDR3 is CASSLGVRGQETQYF. In DNA form, the CDR3 reads TGTGCCAGCAGCTTAGGGGTCAGGGGGCAGGAGACCCAGTACTTC.

This rearrangement joins TRBV5-1 to TRBJ2-1; unclear D gene. In germline, CDR1 is SGHRS, CDR2 YFSETQ. Trimming cost V 7 bases and J 3 bases, with 14 bases left between them. The CDR3 sequence is 14 residues long. The CDR3 nucleotides are TGCGCCAGCGGTAAGGGCCAAGACTACAATGAGCAGTTCTTC. It specifies CASGKGQDYNEQFF. The whole variable domain, filled in from reference TRBV5-1 and TRBJ2-1, reads KAGVTQTPRYLIKTRGQQVTLSCSPISGHRSVSWYQQTPGQGLQFLFEYFSETQRNKGNFPGRFSGRQFSNSRSEMNVSTLELGDSALYLCASGKGQDYNEQFFGPGTRLTVL.

The chain has TRBV11-2 and TRBJ1-6; maybe TRBD1 (5 bases). V lost 6 bases, J lost 11 bases, and 17 bases lay in between. Germline lookup yields CDR1 SGHAT and CDR2 FQNNGV. The CDR3 has 14 amino acids. The CDR3 loop is CASRTTQAGPPLHF. In DNA, the CDR3 is TGTGCCAGCAGAACCACACAGGCGGGTCCACCCCTCCACTTT.

The chain links TRBV7-3 to TRBJ2-1; TRBD2 agrees at 7 bases. The CDR3 sequence is 16 residues long. Unmatched junction bases numbered 8, after V lost 5 bases and J lost 1 base. Germline assignment: CDR1 SGHTA and CDR2 FQGTGA. CDR3: CASSPPGLMSYNEQFF. CDR3 bases: TGTGCCAGCAGCCCGCCGGGACTAATGTCCTACAATGAGCAGTTCTTC.

This clone was picked up a small number of times. The chain is built from TRBV7-2 and TRBJ1-2, with TRBD1 matching 9 bases. Germline V gene sequence: CDR1 SGHTA, CDR2 FQGNSA. Losses at the gene ends were 1 base for V and 8 bases for J; bases not matched to a gene: 5. The CDR3 length is 14 residues. CDR3 coding DNA: TGTGCCAGCAGCTTAGGGGACAGGGTCAGCGGCTACACCTTC. Translating gives CASSLGDRVSGYTF.

The chain links TRBV19 to TRBJ1-1; D possibly corresponds to TRBD1 (5 bases). The V end lost 3 bases, the J end lost 0 bases, and 14 bases lay between the germline ends. CDR3 length equals 16 residues. CDR1 is LNHDA, CDR2 SQIVND, per germline (reference sequence). CDR3: CASSIPARAMNTEAFF. The CDR3 DNA sequence: TGTGCCAGTAGTATCCCCGCCAGGGCCATGAACACTGAAGCTTTCTTT.

The chain is built from TRBV10-3 and TRBJ1-2, with D perhaps matching TRBD1 (5 bases). V gave up 0 bases and J gave up 1 base, with 12 bases separating them. CDR1 is ENHRY, CDR2 SYGVKD, per germline. This CDR3 contains 16 residues. The chain's CDR3 is CAISESPGLDNYGYTF. CDR3 DNA: TGTGCCATCAGTGAGTCGCCAGGGCTTGATAACTATGGCTACACCTTC.

The CDR3 loop reads CASSVDGGSYNEQFF. In DNA form, the CDR3 reads TGTGCCAGCAGCGTAGACGGGGGCTCCTACAATGAGCAGTTCTTC. This chain links TRBV9 with TRBJ2-1; the D gene is possibly TRBD2 (6 bases). This CDR3 is built from 15 residues. The germline V gene encodes CDR1 SGDLS and CDR2 YYNGEE. Trimming cost V 0 bases and J 0 bases, with 7 bases left between them.